This T cell receptor (beta chain) was profiled in a study of cytomegalovirus exposure and HLA in healthy donors. Study-wide results and caveats: TCR beta sequences reportedly predicted most subjects' HLA-A and HLA-B alleles accurately. In a later analysis, donors in an Asian-associated ancestry cluster reportedly had fewer N-insertions in productive TCRs than the cohort mean. Presence/absence analyses treated sequencing depth as roughly uniform across donors.

To note about this clone: Its matching antigen is unknown. An end of the junction does not agree with germline; a read error may underlie this. The same CDR3 is also encoded by other DNA sequences in this sample.

Germline V gene data show CDR1 as MNHEY and CDR2 as SMNVEV (reference sequence). This CDR3 spans 14 amino acids. A multiplex PCR was run with 60 Vbeta primers and 13 Jbeta primers. TCRdb's copy holds only in-frame clones and misses some; the assay was immunoSEQ multiplex PCR. Here the sample spans about 170,000 clones, about 79% being singletons. V usage is TRBV27 and J usage is TRBJ1-6, with a weak D call TRBD1 (6 bases). Input material: PBMCs. This TCR came from a woman aged 45-65 years in good health and CMV-seronegative. The CDR3 DNA reads as TGTGCCAGCAGTTCTAGGACAGTGAATTCCCCCCTCCACTTT. Its protein is CASSSRTVNSPLHF.